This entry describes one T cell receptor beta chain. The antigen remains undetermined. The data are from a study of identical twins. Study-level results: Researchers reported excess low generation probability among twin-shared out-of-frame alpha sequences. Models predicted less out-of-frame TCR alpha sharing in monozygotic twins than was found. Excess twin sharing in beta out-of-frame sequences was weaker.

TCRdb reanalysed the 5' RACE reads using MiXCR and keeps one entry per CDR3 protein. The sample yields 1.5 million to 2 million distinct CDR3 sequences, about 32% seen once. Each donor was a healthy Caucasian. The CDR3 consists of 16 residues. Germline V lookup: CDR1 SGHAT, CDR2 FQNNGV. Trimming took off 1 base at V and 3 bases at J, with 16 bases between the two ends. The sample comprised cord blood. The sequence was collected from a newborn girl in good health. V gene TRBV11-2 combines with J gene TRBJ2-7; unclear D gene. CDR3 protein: CASSLGPLRSDYEQYF. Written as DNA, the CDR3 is TGTGCCAGCAGCTTAGGGCCGCTCCGCAGCGACTACGAGCAGTACTTC.